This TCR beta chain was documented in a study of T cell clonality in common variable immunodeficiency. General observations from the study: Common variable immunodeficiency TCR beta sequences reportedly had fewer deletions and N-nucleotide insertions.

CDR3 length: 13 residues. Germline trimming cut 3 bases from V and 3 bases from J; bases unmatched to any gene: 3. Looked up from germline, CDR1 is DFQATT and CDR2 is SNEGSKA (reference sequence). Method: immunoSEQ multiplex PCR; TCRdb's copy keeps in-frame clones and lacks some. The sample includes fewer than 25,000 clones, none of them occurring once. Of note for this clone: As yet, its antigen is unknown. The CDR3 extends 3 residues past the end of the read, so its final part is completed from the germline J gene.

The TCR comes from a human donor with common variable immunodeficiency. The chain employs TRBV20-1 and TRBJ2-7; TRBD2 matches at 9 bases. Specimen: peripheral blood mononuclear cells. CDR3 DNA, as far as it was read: TGCAGTGCTAGTAGCGGGGGTTTCTACGAG. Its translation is CSASSGGFYE. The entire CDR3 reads CSASSGGFYEQYF.